This record concerns one T cell receptor (beta chain) sequence. What it binds is not known. A quantity of roughly 0.5 to 1 ug RNA underwent reverse transcription using random hexamers. The CDR3 of TCR beta was amplified by immunoSEQ multiplex PCR across 54 Vbeta and 13 Jbeta. From the immunoSEQ multiplex PCR reads, TCRdb called clonotypes with MiXCR, one entry per CDR3 protein. The sample has over 95,000 distinct CDR3 sequences, about 93% seen once. The V gene's germline CDR1 is DFQATT and CDR2 SNEGSKA (reference sequence). The germline V and J ends were trimmed by 4 bases and 5 bases, with 20 bases remaining between them. This CDR3 is built from 15 residues. The sequenced target, TCR beta, came from blood CD8+ and CD4+ T cells. While CD8+ and CD4+ T cells were isolated negatively, TEMRA cells were enriched by FACS. These data come from a study of CD8 T cells in Susac syndrome. The study, taken as a whole, reports: An acknowledgment was made by the study that its TCR sequencing and HLA analysis involved relatively few individuals.

The receptor's source is a human donor in good health. This chain connects TRBV20-1 to TRBJ2-5; D is undetermined. The sequenced sample consisted of CD4+ T cells from PBMCs. DNA for the CDR3: TGCAGTGCTATACGAATTCCCGTAGCAGTGGAGACCCAGTACTTC. This sequence encodes CSAIRIPVAVETQYF.